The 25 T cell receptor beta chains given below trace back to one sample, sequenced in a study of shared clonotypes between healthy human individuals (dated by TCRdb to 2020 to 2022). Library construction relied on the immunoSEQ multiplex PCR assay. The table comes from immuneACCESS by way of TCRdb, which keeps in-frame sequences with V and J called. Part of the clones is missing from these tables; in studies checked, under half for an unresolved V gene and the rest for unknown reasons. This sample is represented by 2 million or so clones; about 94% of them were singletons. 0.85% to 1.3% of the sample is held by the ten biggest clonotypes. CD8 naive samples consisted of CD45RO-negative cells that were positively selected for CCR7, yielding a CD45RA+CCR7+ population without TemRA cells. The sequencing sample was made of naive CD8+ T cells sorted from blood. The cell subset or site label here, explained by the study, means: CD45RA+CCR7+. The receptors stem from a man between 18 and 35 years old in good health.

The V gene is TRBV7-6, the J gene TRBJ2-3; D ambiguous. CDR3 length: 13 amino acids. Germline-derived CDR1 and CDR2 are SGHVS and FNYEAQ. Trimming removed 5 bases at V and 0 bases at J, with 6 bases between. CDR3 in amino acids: CASSNHSTDTQYF. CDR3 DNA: TGTGCCAGCAGCAACCATAGCACAGATACGCAGTATTTT. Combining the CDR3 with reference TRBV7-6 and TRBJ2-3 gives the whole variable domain GAGVSQSPRYKVTKRGQDVALRCDPISGHVSLYWYRQALGQGPEFLTYFNYEAQQDKSGLPNDRFSAERPEGSISTLTIQRTEQRDSAMYRCASSNHSTDTQYFGPGTRLTVL.

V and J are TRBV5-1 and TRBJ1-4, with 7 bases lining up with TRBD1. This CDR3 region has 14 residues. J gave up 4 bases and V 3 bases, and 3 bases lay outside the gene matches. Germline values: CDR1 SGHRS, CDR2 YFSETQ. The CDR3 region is CASSSAGGNEKLFF. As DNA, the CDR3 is TGCGCCAGCAGCTCCGCAGGGGGTAATGAAAAACTGTTTTTT.

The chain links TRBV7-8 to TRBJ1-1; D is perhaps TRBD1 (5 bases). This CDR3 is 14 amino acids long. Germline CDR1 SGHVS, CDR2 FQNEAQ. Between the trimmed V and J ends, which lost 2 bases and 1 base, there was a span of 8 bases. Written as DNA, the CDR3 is TGTGCCAGCAGCTTAAGAGGGACGAACACTGAAGCTTTCTTT. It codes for CASSLRGTNTEAFF.

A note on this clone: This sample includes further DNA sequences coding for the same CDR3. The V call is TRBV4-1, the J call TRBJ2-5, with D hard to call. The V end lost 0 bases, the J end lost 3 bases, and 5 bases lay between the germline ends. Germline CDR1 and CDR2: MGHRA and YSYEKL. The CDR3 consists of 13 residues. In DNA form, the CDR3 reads TGCGCCAGCAGCCAAGACACCGAAGAGACCCAGTACTTC. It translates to CASSQDTEETQYF.

The CDR3 spells CASSRDRAYTEAFF. CDR3 coding DNA: TGTGCCAGCAGCAGGGACAGGGCCTACACTGAAGCTTTCTTT. The V gene is TRBV6-5, the J gene TRBJ1-1, with 9 bases that match TRBD1. Germline trimming cut 6 bases from V and 3 bases from J; bases unmatched to any gene: 5. The germline gives CDR1 MNHEY, CDR2 SVGAGI. The CDR3 has 14 amino acids.

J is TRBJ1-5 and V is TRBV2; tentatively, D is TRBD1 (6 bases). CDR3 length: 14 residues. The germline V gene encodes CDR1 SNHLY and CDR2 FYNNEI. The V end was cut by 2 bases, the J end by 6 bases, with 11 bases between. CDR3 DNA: TGTGCCAGCAGTGAAAGCCAGGGGAGTCAGCCCCAGCATTTT. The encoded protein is CASSESQGSQPQHF. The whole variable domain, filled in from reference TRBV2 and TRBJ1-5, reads EPEVTQTPSHQVTQMGQEVILRCVPISNHLYFYWYRQILGQKVEFLVSFYNNEISEKSEIFDDQFSVERPDGSNFTLKIRSTKLEDSAMYFCASSESQGSQPQHFGDGTRLSIL.

In nucleotides, the CDR3 is TGTGCCAGCAGCCCACAATCTGGAAACACCATATATTTT. It yields the protein CASSPQSGNTIYF. V gene TRBV7-6 combines with J gene TRBJ1-3; D is uncertain. V was trimmed by 5 bases and J by 1 base, leaving 6 bases between them. CDR3 length: 13 amino acids. The germline V gene encodes CDR1 SGHVS and CDR2 FNYEAQ.

The CDR3 nucleotides read TGTGCCTGGAGTGTTATGGGAGATGGCTACACCTTC. It yields the protein CAWSVMGDGYTF. The rearrangement links TRBV30 to TRBJ1-2, with D uncertain. The germline CDR1 and CDR2 sequences are GTSNPN and SVGIG (reference sequence). Trimming left V 0 bases short and J 6 bases short, with 8 bases between. The CDR3 is 12 amino acids.

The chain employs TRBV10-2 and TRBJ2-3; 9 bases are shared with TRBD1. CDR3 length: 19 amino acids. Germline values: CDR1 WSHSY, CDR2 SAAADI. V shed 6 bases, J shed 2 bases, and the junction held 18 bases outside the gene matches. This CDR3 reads CASRVYPVRQGGPTDTQYF. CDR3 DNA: TGCGCCAGCAGAGTCTATCCAGTGAGACAGGGGGGTCCCACAGATACGCAGTATTTT.

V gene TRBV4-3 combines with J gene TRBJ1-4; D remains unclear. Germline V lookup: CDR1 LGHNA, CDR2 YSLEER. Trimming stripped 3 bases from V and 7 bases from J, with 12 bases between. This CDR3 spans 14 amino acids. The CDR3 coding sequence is TGCGCCAGCAGCCAGACCGCGATCAGTGAAAAACTGTTTTTT. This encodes CASSQTAISEKLFF.

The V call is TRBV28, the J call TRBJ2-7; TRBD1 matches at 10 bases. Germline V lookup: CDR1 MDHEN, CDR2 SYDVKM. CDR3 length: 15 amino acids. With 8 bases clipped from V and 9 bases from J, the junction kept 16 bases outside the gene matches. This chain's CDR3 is CASSAGTGAELVQYF. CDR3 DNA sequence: TGTGCCAGCTCCGCTGGGACAGGGGCCGAACTAGTGCAGTACTTC.

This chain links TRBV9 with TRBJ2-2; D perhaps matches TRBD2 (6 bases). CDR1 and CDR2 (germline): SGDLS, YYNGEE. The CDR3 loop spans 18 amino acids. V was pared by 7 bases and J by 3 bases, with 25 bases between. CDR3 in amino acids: CASGEVKTRESDTGELFF. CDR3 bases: TGTGCCAGCGGCGAAGTCAAAACCCGGGAGTCGGACACCGGGGAGCTGTTTTTT.

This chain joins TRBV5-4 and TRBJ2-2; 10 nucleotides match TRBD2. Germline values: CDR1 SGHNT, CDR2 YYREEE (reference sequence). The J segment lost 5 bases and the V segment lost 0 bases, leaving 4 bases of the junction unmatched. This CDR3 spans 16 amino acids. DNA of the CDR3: TGTGCCAGCAGCTTGGGTGGACTAGCGGCAACCGGGGAGCTGTTTTTT. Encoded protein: CASSLGGLAATGELFF.

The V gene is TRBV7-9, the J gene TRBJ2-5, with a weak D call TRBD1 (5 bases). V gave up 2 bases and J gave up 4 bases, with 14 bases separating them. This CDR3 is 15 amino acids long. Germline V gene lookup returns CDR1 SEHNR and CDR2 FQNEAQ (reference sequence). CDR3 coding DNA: TGTGCCAGCAGCTTAAATCTTGGGCAGGGAGAGACCCAGTACTTC. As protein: CASSLNLGQGETQYF.

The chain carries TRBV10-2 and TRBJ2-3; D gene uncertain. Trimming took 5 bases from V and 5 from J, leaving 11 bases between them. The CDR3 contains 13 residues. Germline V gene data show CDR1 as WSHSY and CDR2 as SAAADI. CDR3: CASSPLRVDTQYF. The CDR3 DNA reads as TGCGCCAGCAGTCCGTTGCGCGTAGATACGCAGTATTTT.

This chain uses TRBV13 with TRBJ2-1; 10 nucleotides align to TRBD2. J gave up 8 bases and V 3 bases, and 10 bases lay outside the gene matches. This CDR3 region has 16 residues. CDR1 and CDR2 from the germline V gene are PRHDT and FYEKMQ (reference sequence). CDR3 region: CASSFELAGEPDEQFF. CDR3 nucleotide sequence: TGTGCCAGCAGCTTTGAGCTAGCGGGGGAGCCCGATGAGCAGTTCTTC.

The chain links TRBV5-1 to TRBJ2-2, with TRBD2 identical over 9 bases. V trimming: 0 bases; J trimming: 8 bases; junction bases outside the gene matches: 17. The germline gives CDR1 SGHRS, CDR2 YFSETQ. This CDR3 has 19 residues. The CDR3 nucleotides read TGCGCCAGCAGCTTGGAACCCTATTGGCGGGAGGGCCTACCGGGGGAGCTGTTTTTT. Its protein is CASSLEPYWREGLPGELFF.

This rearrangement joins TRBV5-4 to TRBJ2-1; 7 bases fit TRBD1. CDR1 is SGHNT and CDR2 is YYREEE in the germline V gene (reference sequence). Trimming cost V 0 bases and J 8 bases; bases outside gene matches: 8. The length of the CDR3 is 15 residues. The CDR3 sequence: CASSLDGTEQDEQFF. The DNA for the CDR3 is TGTGCCAGCAGCTTGGATGGGACAGAACAGGATGAGCAGTTCTTC.

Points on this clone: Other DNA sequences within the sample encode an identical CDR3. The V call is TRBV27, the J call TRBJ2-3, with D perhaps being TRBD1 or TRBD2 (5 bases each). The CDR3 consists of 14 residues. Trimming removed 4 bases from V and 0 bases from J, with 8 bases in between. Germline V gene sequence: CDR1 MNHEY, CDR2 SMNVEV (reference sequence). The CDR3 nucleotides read TGTGCCAGCAGTTCCCGGGACAGCACAGATACGCAGTATTTT. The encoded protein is CASSSRDSTDTQYF.

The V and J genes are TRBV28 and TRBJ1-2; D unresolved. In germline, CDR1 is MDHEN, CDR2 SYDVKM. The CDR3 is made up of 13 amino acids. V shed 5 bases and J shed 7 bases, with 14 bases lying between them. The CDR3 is CASSPNPDRGYTF. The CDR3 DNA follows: TGTGCCAGCAGTCCAAATCCGGACCGTGGCTACACCTTC.

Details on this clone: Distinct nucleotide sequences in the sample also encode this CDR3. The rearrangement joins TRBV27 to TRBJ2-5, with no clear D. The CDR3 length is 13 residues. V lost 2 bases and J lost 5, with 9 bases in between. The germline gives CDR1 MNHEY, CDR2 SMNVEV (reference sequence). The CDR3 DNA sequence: TGTGCCAGCAGTTTAGGTGTGGGTGAGACCCAGTACTTC. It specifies CASSLGVGETQYF.

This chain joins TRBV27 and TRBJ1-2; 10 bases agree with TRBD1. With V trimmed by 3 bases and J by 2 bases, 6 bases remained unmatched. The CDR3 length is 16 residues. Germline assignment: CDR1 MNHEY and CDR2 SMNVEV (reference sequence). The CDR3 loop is CASSFLGTGANYGYTF. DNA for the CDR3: TGTGCCAGCAGTTTTTTAGGGACAGGGGCCAACTATGGCTACACCTTC.

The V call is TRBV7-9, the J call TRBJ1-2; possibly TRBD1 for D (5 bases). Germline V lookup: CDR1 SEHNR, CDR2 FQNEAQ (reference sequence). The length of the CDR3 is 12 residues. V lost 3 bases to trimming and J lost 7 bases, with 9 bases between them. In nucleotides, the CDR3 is TGTGCCAGCAGCTTGGAGGGGCTTGGCTACACCTTC. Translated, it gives CASSLEGLGYTF.

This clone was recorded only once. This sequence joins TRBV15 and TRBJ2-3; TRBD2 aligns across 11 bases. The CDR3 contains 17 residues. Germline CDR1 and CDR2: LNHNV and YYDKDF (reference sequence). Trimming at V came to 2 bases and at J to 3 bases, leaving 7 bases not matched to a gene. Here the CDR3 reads CATSRPHSGGGTDTQYF. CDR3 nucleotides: TGTGCCACCAGCAGACCCCATAGCGGGGGGGGAACAGATACGCAGTATTTT.

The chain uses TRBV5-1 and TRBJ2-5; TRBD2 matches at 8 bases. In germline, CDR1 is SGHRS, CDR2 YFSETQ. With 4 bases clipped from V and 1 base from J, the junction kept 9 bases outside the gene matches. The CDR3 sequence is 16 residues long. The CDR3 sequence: CASSRSLAGLQETQYF. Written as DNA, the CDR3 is TGCGCCAGCAGCCGCAGTCTAGCGGGCCTCCAAGAGACCCAGTACTTC.